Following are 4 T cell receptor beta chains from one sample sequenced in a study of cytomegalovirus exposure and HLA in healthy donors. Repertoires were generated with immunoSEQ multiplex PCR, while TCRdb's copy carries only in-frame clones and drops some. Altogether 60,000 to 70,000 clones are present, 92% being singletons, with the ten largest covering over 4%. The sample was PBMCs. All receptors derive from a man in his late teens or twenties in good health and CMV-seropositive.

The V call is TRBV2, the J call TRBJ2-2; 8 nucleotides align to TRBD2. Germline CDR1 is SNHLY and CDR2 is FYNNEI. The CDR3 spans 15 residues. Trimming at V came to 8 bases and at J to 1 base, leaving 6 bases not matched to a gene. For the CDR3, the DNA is TGTGCCAGCGGGTTAGCGGGATTGAACACCGGGGAGCTGTTTTTT. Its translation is CASGLAGLNTGELFF.

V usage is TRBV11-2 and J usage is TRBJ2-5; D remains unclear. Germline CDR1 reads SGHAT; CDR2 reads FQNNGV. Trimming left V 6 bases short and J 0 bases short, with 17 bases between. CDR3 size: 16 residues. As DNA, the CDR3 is TGTGCCAGCAGTCCCGTTGGCGGCAGTCACCAAGAGACCCAGTACTTC. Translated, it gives CASSPVGGSHQETQYF.

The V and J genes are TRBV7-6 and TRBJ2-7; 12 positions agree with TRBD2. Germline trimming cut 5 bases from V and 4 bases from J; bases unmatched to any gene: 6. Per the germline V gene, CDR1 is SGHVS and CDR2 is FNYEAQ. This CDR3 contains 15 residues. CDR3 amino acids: CASSPGLAGGYEQYF. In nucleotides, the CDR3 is TGTGCCAGCAGCCCGGGACTAGCGGGCGGGTACGAGCAGTACTTC.

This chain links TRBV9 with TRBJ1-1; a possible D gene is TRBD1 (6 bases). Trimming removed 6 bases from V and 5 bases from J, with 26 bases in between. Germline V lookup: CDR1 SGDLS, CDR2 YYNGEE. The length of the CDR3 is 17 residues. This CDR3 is CASTKGPSGTTGTEAFF. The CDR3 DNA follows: TGTGCCAGCACCAAGGGCCCTTCCGGGACAACGGGGACTGAAGCTTTCTTT.